The 10 T cell receptor beta chains presented below share a single source sample, sequenced in a study of blood T cell repertoires in COVID-19. TCRdb's copy holds only in-frame clones and misses some; the assay was immunoSEQ multiplex PCR. This table has tens of thousands of clones, about 86% appearing once. Sequenced: peripheral blood. The source is a woman older than 75 with active or convalescent COVID-19.

The genes are TRBV12-3 or TRBV12-4 and TRBJ1-3; maybe TRBD1 (6 bases). Trimming took off 10 bases at V and 0 bases at J, with 10 bases between the two ends. The CDR3 runs to 13 residues. CDR3 nucleotide sequence: TGTGCCACCAGACAGGACTCTGGAAACACCATATATTTT. It specifies CATRQDSGNTIYF.

The chain employs TRBV5-1 and TRBJ2-5; tentative D call: TRBD2 (6 bases). The V end lost 0 bases, the J end lost 4 bases, and 13 bases lay between the germline ends. Germline V gives CDR1 SGHRS, CDR2 YFSETQ. CDR3 length: 15 amino acids. CDR3 protein: CASSLAPGVGETQYF. As DNA, the CDR3 is TGCGCCAGCAGCTTGGCTCCGGGAGTGGGAGAGACCCAGTACTTC.

V gene TRBV10-3 combines with J gene TRBJ2-5, with a tentative D call TRBD2 (5 bases). V was pared by 3 bases and J by 5 bases, with 13 bases between. The CDR3 has 14 residues. Germline lookup yields CDR1 ENHRY and CDR2 SYGVKD. CDR3 nucleotide sequence: TGTGCCATCAGTGAAAGAGGACTGAGGGAGACCCAGTACTTC. This translates into CAISERGLRETQYF.

V is TRBV11-3 and J is TRBJ2-7; maybe TRBD2 (5 bases). The germline gives CDR1 SGHNT, CDR2 YENEEA. This CDR3 contains 14 residues. Trimming stripped 4 bases from V and 4 bases from J, with 14 bases between. The CDR3 here is CASSSRPSGYEQYF. For the CDR3, the DNA is TGTGCCAGCAGCTCTAGGCCGTCGGGATACGAGCAGTACTTC.

The V and J genes are TRBV6-1 and TRBJ2-3; D is ambiguous. This CDR3 comprises 13 residues. V lost 6 bases and J lost 1, with 8 bases in between. Germline CDR1 MNHNS, CDR2 SASEGT. CDR3 coding DNA: TGTGCCAGCAGCTATATCCGCACAGATACGCAGTATTTT. This encodes CASSYIRTDTQYF.

This clone has just one count. The CDR3 DNA is TGTGCCAGCAGCCCCCAAACCTACAATGAGCAGTTCTTC. This codes for CASSPQTYNEQFF. The chain employs TRBV2 and TRBJ2-1; D uncertain. V was clipped by 6 bases and J by 2 bases, with 8 bases between them. Germline V gives CDR1 SNHLY, CDR2 FYNNEI. This CDR3 comprises 13 residues.

The sample holds one count of this clone. V is TRBV3-1 (or the pseudogene TRBV3-2) and J is TRBJ2-1, with D perhaps TRBD2 (6 bases). Germline CDR1 reads LGHDT; CDR2 reads YNNKEL (reference sequence). V lost 0 bases to trimming and J lost 8 bases, with 17 bases between them. The CDR3 spans 16 residues. The CDR3, as DNA: TGTGCCAGCAGCCAAGAGCAGGTCATGGGCGGGGATGAGCAGTTCTTC. Encoded protein: CASSQEQVMGGDEQFF.

The chain combines TRBV18 with TRBJ2-2; 8 bases match TRBD2. Trimming cost V 1 base and J 5 bases; bases outside gene matches: 9. This CDR3 region has 17 residues. Germline assignment: CDR1 KGHSH and CDR2 LQKENI. In nucleotides, the CDR3 is TGTGCCAGCTCACCACTGAACGGGAGGGCACAGACCGGGGAGCTGTTTTTT. Translating gives CASSPLNGRAQTGELFF.

The chain joins TRBV27 to TRBJ2-3, with D perhaps TRBD2 (6 bases). This CDR3 is built from 14 residues. Trimming shortened V by 8 bases and J by 4 bases, and 16 bases separated the two germline ends. Per germline, CDR1 MNHEY and CDR2 SMNVEV (reference sequence). CDR3 in amino acids: CASRSDGSSDTQYF. As DNA, the CDR3 is TGTGCCAGCCGCTCGGACGGGAGTTCAGATACGCAGTATTTT.

V and J are TRBV7-2 and TRBJ2-3, with D uncertain. Per the germline V gene, CDR1 is SGHTA and CDR2 is FQGNSA. There are 15 residues in the CDR3. V was shortened by 5 bases and J by 2 bases, with 14 bases between the two germline ends. CDR3 sequence (DNA): TGTGCCAGCAGCCTGGCACTATACCACACAGATACGCAGTATTTT. Amino acids: CASSLALYHTDTQYF.